Included here is one T cell receptor beta chain sequence, with context. No antigen is known for it. The record originates from a study of T cell responses to AZD1222 COVID-19 vaccine. Study-wide points: Once two AZD1222 doses were given, Spike-specific TCR breadth and depth went up. It was only a handful of AZD1222 recipients who were seropositive at baseline. The reported proportion of spike-specific TCRs targeting unmutated variant regions was nearly half. In a largely white British group with more females than males, clonal diversity was possibly underestimated.

This CDR3 region has 13 residues. V was cut by 5 bases and J by 1 base, with 8 bases left in between. Repertoires were generated with immunoSEQ multiplex PCR, while TCRdb's copy carries only in-frame clones and drops some. The table records around 130,000 clones, 89% of them present only once. The input for sequencing was peripheral blood, taken 28 days after the second AZD1222 dose. The chain recombines TRBV12-3 or TRBV12-4 with TRBJ1-1; D gene unclear. The receptor was isolated from an adult who received the AZD1222 COVID-19 vaccine. Here the CDR3 reads CASSQTQNTEAFF. The CDR3 nucleotides are TGTGCCAGCAGTCAAACACAGAACACTGAAGCTTTCTTT.